These 13 T cell receptor beta chains originate from one sample sequenced in a study of cytomegalovirus exposure and HLA in healthy donors. A multiplex PCR was run with 60 Vbeta primers and 13 Jbeta primers. Clones were sequenced by immunoSEQ multiplex PCR, and TCRdb holds only the in-frame ones, with some missing. The sample contains under 150,000 clones, 75% to 80% of which appear only once. Sequencing was carried out using PBMCs. Every receptor here comes from a woman between 35 and 50 years old in good health and CMV-seropositive.

The V and J genes are TRBV9 and TRBJ2-5; no definite D call. V dropped 0 bases and J dropped 5 bases, with 11 bases sitting between them. Germline values: CDR1 SGDLS, CDR2 YYNGEE. This CDR3 comprises 14 residues. CDR3 region: CASSVDSFGETQYF. The DNA for the CDR3 is TGTGCCAGCAGCGTAGACAGCTTTGGGGAGACCCAGTACTTC.

The chain has TRBV9 and TRBJ2-5; perhaps TRBD1 as D (6 bases). The CDR3 is 17 residues long. Germline assignment: CDR1 SGDLS and CDR2 YYNGEE. Trimming took 4 bases from V and 2 from J, leaving 21 bases between them. The CDR3 region has the DNA TGTGCCAGCAGCAACAACCCGACAGGCCTCTCACAAGAGACCCAGTACTTC. It translates to CASSNNPTGLSQETQYF.

This chain uses TRBV28 with TRBJ1-2; D gene ambiguous. Between the trimmed V and J ends, which lost 8 bases and 3 bases, there was a span of 10 bases. From germline, CDR1 is MDHEN and CDR2 SYDVKM. The CDR3 sequence is 12 residues long. This chain's CDR3 is CASGREDYGYTF. CDR3 coding DNA: TGTGCCAGCGGGAGGGAGGACTATGGCTACACCTTC.

The chain has TRBV6-5 and TRBJ2-5; no clear D gene. Germline CDR1 is MNHEY and CDR2 is SVGAGI. Trimming took off 5 bases at V and 5 bases at J, with 9 bases between the two ends. This CDR3 region has 12 residues. CDR3 nucleotide sequence: TGTGCCAGCAGTGGTTTCGGGGAGACCCAGTACTTC. The encoded protein is CASSGFGETQYF.

V and J are TRBV6-1 and TRBJ1-5, with 8 bases that match TRBD1. V dropped 5 bases and J dropped 7; count of bases not matched to a gene: 10. CDR3 length: 15 amino acids. Germline values: CDR1 MNHNS, CDR2 SASEGT. The CDR3, as DNA: TGTGCCAGCAGTCCCGGTGTGGCAGGGGGCCAGCCCCAGCATTTT. Its protein is CASSPGVAGGQPQHF.

The V call is TRBV2, the J call TRBJ1-2, with TRBD1 identical over 9 bases. There are 14 residues in the CDR3. V lost 3 bases to trimming and J lost 5 bases; unmatched junction nucleotides: 4. Germline CDR1 SNHLY, CDR2 FYNNEI. The CDR3 DNA sequence: TGTGCCAGCAGTGAGGACAGGGGCCATTATGGCTACACCTTC. This sequence encodes CASSEDRGHYGYTF.

The J gene is TRBJ1-1, the V gene TRBV18, with D perhaps matching TRBD1 (6 bases). V lost 2 bases to trimming and J lost 6 bases, with 13 bases between them. The germline CDR1 and CDR2 sequences are KGHSH and LQKENI. This CDR3 is 14 amino acids long. The CDR3 sequence: CASSPTGSDSEAFF. CDR3 in DNA: TGTGCCAGCTCACCAACAGGGTCGGACTCTGAAGCTTTCTTT.

This clone appeared once. V gene TRBV2 combines with J gene TRBJ2-2; tentative D call: TRBD2 (6 bases). The CDR3 runs 14 residues. V was trimmed by 5 bases and J by 2 bases, leaving 9 bases between them. CDR1 is SNHLY, CDR2 FYNNEI, per germline. The CDR3 loop is CASSSGFNTGELFF. CDR3 bases: TGTGCCAGCAGTAGCGGGTTTAACACCGGGGAGCTGTTTTTT.

The J gene is TRBJ1-1, the V gene TRBV6-5; tentative D call: TRBD1 (6 bases). Germline V gene sequence: CDR1 MNHEY, CDR2 SVGAGI. The CDR3 runs 15 residues. Trimming took 6 bases from V and 2 from J, leaving 16 bases between them. The CDR3 DNA sequence: TGTGCCAGCAGGAAGACGGACAGACTTAACACTGAAGCTTTCTTT. Its translation is CASRKTDRLNTEAFF.

The V and J genes are TRBV7-2 and TRBJ1-2; TRBD1 agrees at 10 bases. CDR3 length: 15 residues. Germline-derived CDR1 and CDR2 are SGHTA and FQGNSA. V trimming: 1 base; J trimming: 4 bases; junction bases outside the gene matches: 3. The CDR3 here is CASSLGGQGFYGYTF. The CDR3 DNA sequence: TGTGCCAGCAGCTTAGGGGGACAGGGGTTCTATGGCTACACCTTC.

The V gene is TRBV5-4, the J gene TRBJ2-7; 11 bases map to TRBD2. The germline CDR1 and CDR2 sequences are SGHNT and YYREEE (reference sequence). Losses at the gene ends were 4 bases for V and 4 bases for J; bases not matched to a gene: 16. The CDR3 is 18 residues long. The CDR3 DNA is TGTGCCAGCAGCCCGCAGCGATTTGGAACTAGCGGGAGTTACGAGCAGTACTTC. Its protein is CASSPQRFGTSGSYEQYF.

The gene calls are TRBV19 and TRBJ2-2; D gene ambiguous. Trimming took 7 bases from V and 1 from J, leaving 10 bases between them. The CDR3 is made up of 14 amino acids. Germline CDR1 reads LNHDA; CDR2 reads SQIVND (reference sequence). Here the CDR3 reads CASNEQRNTGELFF. The CDR3 region has the DNA TGTGCCAGTAATGAACAGAGGAACACCGGGGAGCTGTTTTTT.

J is TRBJ2-1 and V is TRBV2, with D tentatively TRBD2 (6 bases). This CDR3 has 13 residues. The germline V gene has CDR1 SNHLY and CDR2 FYNNEI. V was clipped by 8 bases and J by 10 bases, with 18 bases between them. The CDR3 DNA reads as TGTGCCAGCGGGGACTCCCAAGGATCCGAGCAGTTCTTC. This sequence encodes CASGDSQGSEQFF.